This entry describes one T cell receptor (beta chain). A read error may account for a junction end that differs from germline. These data belong to a study of CD8+CD57+ T cells in acquired aplastic anemia. Investigators profiled TCR beta VDJ and CDR3 from genomic DNA template. TCRdb recomputed calls from the reads with MiXCR, one row per CDR3 protein. The sample has 200,000 to 250,000 distinct CDR3 sequences, 34% seen once. The CDR3 spans 16 residues. Germline V gives CDR1 SGHAT, CDR2 FQDESV (reference sequence). The TCR was taken from a human donor in good health, serving as a control. The rearrangement uses TRBV11-1 and TRBJ1-4; a weak D match, TRBD1 (5 bases). The sequenced sample consisted of sorted CD4+, CD8+, or CD8+CD57+ T cells (not recorded which) from PBMCs. CDR3 nucleotides: TGTGCCACCAGCAGGGATTCGAGGGCAACTAATGAAAAACTGTTTTTT. Protein product: CATSRDSRATNEKLFF. The full variable domain, in which reference TRBV11-1 and TRBJ1-4 provide the parts outside the CDR3, is EAEVAQSPRYKITEKSQAVAFWCDPISGHATLYWYRQILGQGPELLVQFQDESVVDDSQLPKDRFSAERLKGVDSTLKIQPAELGDSAMYLCATSRDSRATNEKLFFGSGTQLSVL.